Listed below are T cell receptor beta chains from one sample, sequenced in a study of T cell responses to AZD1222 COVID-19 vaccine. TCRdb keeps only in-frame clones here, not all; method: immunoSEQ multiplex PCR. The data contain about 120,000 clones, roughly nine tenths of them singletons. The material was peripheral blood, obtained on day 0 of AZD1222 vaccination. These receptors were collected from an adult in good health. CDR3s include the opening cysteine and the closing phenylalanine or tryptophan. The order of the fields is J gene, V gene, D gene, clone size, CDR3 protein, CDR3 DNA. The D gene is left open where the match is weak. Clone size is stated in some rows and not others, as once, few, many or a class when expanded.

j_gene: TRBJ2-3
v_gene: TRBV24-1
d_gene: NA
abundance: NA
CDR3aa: CATSDSRGSDTQYF
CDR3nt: TGTGCCACCAGTGACTCCCGGGGGAGTGATACGCAGTATTTT

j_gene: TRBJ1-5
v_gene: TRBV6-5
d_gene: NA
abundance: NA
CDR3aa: CASTIRRGQPQHF
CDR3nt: TGTGCCAGCACCATCCGGCGAGGGCAGCCCCAGCATTTT

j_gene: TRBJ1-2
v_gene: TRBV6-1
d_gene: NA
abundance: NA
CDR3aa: CASSEVGGADGYTF
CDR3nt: TGTGCCAGCAGTGAAGTGGGGGGCGCCGATGGCTACACCTTC

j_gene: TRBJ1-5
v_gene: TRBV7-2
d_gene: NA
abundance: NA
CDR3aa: CASSLERDQPQHF
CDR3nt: TGTGCCAGCAGCTTAGAAAGGGATCAGCCCCAGCATTTT

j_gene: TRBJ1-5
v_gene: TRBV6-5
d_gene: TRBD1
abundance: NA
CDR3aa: CASKKQGGSNQPQHF
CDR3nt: TGTGCCAGCAAGAAACAGGGGGGCAGCAATCAGCCCCAGCATTTT

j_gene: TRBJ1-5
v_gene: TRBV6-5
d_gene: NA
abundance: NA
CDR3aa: CASTLREGQPQHF
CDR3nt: TGTGCCAGCACCTTACGGGAGGGTCAGCCCCAGCATTTT

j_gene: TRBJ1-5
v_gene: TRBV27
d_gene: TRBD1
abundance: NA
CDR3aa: CASSLSVGQRPGQPQHF
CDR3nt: TGTGCCAGCAGTTTATCGGTGGGACAGAGGCCGGGTCAGCCCCAGCATTTT

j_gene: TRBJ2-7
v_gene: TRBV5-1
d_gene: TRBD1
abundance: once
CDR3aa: CASSHRQGVVNEQYF
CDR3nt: TGCGCCAGCAGCCACCGACAGGGGGTTGTTAACGAGCAGTACTTC

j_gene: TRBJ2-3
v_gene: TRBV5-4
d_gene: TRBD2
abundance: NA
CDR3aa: CASSPKAGSTDTQYF
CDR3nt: TGTGCCAGCAGCCCAAAAGCGGGGTCCACAGATACGCAGTATTTT

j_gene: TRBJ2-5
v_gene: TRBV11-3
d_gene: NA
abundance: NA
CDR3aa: CASSWPPGHPYQETQYF
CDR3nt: TGTGCCAGCAGCTGGCCTCCGGGACACCCGTACCAAGAGACCCAGTACTTC

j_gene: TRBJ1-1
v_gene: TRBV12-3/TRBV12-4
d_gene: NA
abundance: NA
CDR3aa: CASSFTGAGEAFF
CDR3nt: TGTGCCAGCAGCTTTACGGGGGCCGGTGAAGCTTTCTTT

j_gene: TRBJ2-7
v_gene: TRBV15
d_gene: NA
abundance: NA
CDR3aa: CATSTPTSYEQYF
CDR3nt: TGTGCCACCAGCACTCCGACCTCCTACGAGCAGTACTTC

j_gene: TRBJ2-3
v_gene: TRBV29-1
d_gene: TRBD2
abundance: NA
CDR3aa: CSVGGGQGTQYF
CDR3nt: TGCAGCGTTGGCGGGGGGCAGGGTACGCAGTATTTT

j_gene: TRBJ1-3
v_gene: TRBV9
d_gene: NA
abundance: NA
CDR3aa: CASSVEGSSGNTIYF
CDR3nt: TGTGCCAGCAGCGTAGAGGGCAGCTCTGGAAACACCATATATTTT

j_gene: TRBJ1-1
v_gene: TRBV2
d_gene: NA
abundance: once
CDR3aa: CASSGETARAFF
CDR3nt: TGTGCCAGCAGTGGAGAAACAGCGAGAGCTTTCTTT

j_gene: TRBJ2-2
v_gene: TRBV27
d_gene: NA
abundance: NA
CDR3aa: CASSLSPWAGTGELFF
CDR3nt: TGTGCCAGCAGTTTATCCCCCTGGGCAGGGACCGGGGAGCTGTTTTTT